The 9 T cell receptor beta chains reported below all come from one sample, sequenced in a study of cytomegalovirus exposure and HLA in healthy donors. In the PCR, 60 Vbeta and 13 Jbeta primers were used. Using immunoSEQ multiplex PCR, the repertoire was profiled, and TCRdb retains in-frame clones only, with some absent. The sample lists about 180,000 clones, 76% occurring once. The sequenced sample was PBMCs. Receptors were obtained from a man aged 18 to 30 in good health and CMV-seronegative.

The chain combines TRBV6-6 with TRBJ1-1; 9 bases fit TRBD1. V trimming: 5 bases; J trimming: 4 bases; junction bases outside the gene matches: 5. The germline V gene has CDR1 MNHNY and CDR2 SVGAGI (reference sequence). CDR3 length equals 14 residues. CDR3 sequence: CASSHPQGATEAFF. CDR3 nucleotides: TGTGCCAGCAGTCATCCACAGGGGGCCACTGAAGCTTTCTTT.

J is TRBJ2-1 and V is TRBV11-3; 8 bases align to TRBD2. Germline V gene data show CDR1 as SGHNT and CDR2 as YENEEA. The J segment lost 8 bases and the V segment lost 3 bases, leaving 12 bases of the junction unmatched. The CDR3 length is 16 residues. In DNA, the CDR3 is TGTGCCAGCAGCTTCTCTACGGGGGGGGGCCTCTATGAGCAGTTCTTC. Amino acids: CASSFSTGGGLYEQFF.

This clone was seen more than once but under ten times. The V gene is TRBV15, the J gene TRBJ1-4; D call uncertain. Germline V gene data show CDR1 as LNHNV and CDR2 as YYDKDF (reference sequence). Between the trimmed V and J ends, which lost 8 bases and 0 bases, there was a span of 4 bases. CDR3 length: 12 residues. The CDR3 region is CATRATNEKLFF. CDR3 nucleotides: TGTGCCACCCGTGCAACTAATGAAAAACTGTTTTTT.

This chain joins TRBV2 and TRBJ1-4; no clear D gene. Trimming removed 2 bases at V and 7 bases at J, with 2 bases between. Germline CDR1 SNHLY, CDR2 FYNNEI. The CDR3 loop spans 11 amino acids. The CDR3 reads CASSELEKLFF. DNA of the CDR3: TGTGCCAGCAGTGAACTTGAAAAACTGTTTTTT.

The chain is built from TRBV28 and TRBJ2-1; TRBD2 matches at 13 bases. V trimming: 6 bases; J trimming: 8 bases; junction bases outside the gene matches: 7. The CDR3 extends over 15 amino acids. Germline V gene sequence: CDR1 MDHEN, CDR2 SYDVKM. In DNA, the CDR3 is TGTGCCAGCAGAATCGGACTAGCGGGGGTTCATGAGCAGTTCTTC. Translating it yields CASRIGLAGVHEQFF.

The V call is TRBV7-2, the J call TRBJ2-2; D is unclear. Germline CDR1 is SGHTA and CDR2 is FQGNSA. Deletions cut 4 bases from V and 3 bases from J, with 6 bases between. The CDR3 extends over 13 amino acids. The CDR3 spells CASSSFYTGELFF. As DNA, the CDR3 is TGTGCCAGCAGCTCTTTTTACACCGGGGAGCTGTTTTTT.

The CDR3 DNA reads TGTGCCAGCAGCACTCCTATAAGGGACAGACCGCAAGAGACCCAGTACTTC. Its translation: CASSTPIRDRPQETQYF. This chain connects TRBV28 to TRBJ2-5; 7 positions match TRBD1. V lost 6 bases to trimming and J lost 2 bases; unmatched junction nucleotides: 15. Germline V gene data show CDR1 as MDHEN and CDR2 as SYDVKM. The CDR3 runs to 17 residues.

The chain uses TRBV7-3 and TRBJ2-2, with D hard to call. Looked up from germline, CDR1 is SGHTA and CDR2 is FQGTGA. V lost 5 bases to trimming and J lost 8 bases, with 9 bases between them. This CDR3 spans 12 amino acids. CDR3 protein: CASSTPRGELFF. The CDR3, as DNA: TGTGCCAGCAGCACGCCTAGAGGGGAGCTGTTTTTT.

The chain couples TRBV5-1 to TRBJ1-2, with a weak D call TRBD1 (6 bases). CDR1 is SGHRS, CDR2 YFSETQ, per germline. The CDR3 extends over 13 amino acids. Trimming pared 4 bases from V and 6 bases from J, leaving 13 bases between. The CDR3 region has the DNA TGCGCCAGCAGCCGGGATGCAGGGGATGGCTACACCTTC. This sequence encodes CASSRDAGDGYTF. Using reference TRBV5-1 and TRBJ1-2 for the parts outside the CDR3, the full variable domain is KAGVTQTPRYLIKTRGQQVTLSCSPISGHRSVSWYQQTPGQGLQFLFEYFSETQRNKGNFPGRFSGRQFSNSRSEMNVSTLELGDSALYLCASSRDAGDGYTFGSGTRLTVV.